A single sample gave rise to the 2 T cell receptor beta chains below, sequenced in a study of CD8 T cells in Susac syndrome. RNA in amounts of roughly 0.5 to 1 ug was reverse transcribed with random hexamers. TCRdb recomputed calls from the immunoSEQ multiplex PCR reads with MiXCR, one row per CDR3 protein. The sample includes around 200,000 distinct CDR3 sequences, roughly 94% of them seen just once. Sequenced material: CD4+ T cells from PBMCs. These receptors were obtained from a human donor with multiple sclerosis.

CDR3 DNA sequence: TGCAGCGTTGGGATTACTGCGAACACCGGGGAGCTGTTTTTT. Translation gives CSVGITANTGELFF. This chain connects TRBV29-1 to TRBJ2-2; no firm D call. The CDR3 consists of 14 residues. The V end lost 4 bases, the J end lost 0 bases, and 9 bases lay between the germline ends. Germline loops: CDR1 SQVTM, CDR2 ANQGSEA.

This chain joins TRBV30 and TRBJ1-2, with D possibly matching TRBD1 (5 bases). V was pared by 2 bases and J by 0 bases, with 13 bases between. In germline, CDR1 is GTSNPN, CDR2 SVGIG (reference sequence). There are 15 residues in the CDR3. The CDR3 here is CAWSTYDRSNYGYTF. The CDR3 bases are TGTGCCTGGAGTACTTATGACAGATCTAACTATGGCTACACCTTC.